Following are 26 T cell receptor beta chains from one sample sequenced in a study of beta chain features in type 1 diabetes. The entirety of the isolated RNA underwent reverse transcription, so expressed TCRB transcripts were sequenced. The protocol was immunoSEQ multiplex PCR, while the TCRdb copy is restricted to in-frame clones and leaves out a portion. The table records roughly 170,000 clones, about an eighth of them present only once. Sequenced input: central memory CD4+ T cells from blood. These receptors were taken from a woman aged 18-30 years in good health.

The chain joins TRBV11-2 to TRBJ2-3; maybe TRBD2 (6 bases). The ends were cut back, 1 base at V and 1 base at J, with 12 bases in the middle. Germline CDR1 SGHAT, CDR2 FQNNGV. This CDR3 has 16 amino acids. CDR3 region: CASSLAPGLGTDTQYF. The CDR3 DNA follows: TGTGCCAGCAGCTTAGCGCCGGGACTTGGCACAGATACGCAGTATTTT. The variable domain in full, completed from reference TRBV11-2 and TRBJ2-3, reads EAGVAQSPRYKIIEKRQSVAFWCNPISGHATLYWYQQILGQGPKLLIQFQNNGVVDDSQLPKDRFSAERLKGVDSTLKIQPAKLEDSAVYLCASSLAPGLGTDTQYFGPGTRLTVL.

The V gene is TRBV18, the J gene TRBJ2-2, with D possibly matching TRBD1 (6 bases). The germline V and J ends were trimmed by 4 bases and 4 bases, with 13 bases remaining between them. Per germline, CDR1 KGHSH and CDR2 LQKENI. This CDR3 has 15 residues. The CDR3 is CASSRRDTATGELFF. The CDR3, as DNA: TGTGCCAGCTCACGCCGGGACACCGCCACCGGGGAGCTGTTTTTT.

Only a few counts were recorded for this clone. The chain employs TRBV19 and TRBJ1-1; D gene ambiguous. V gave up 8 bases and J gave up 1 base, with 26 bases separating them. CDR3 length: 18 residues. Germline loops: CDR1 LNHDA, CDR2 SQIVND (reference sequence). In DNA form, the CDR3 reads TGTGCCAGTTACCCCAATGGGTGGGTTTCGGGAAGGAACACTGAAGCTTTCTTT. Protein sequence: CASYPNGWVSGRNTEAFF.

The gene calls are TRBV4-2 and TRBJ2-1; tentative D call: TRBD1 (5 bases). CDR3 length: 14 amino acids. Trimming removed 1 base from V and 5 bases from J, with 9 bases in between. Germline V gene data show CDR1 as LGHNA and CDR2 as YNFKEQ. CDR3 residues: CASSQGQGNNEQFF. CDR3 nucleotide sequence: TGTGCCAGCAGCCAAGGCCAGGGCAACAATGAGCAGTTCTTC.

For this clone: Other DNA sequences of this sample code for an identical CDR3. CDR3 in DNA: TGTGCCAGCAGCCTGACAGGGGCAAGGAATCAGCCCCAGCATTTT. Residues: CASSLTGARNQPQHF. The rearrangement links TRBV28 to TRBJ1-5; 8 bases are a match to TRBD1. V was clipped by 6 bases and J by 4 bases; unmatched bases: 8. CDR3 length: 15 amino acids. The germline V gene has CDR1 MDHEN and CDR2 SYDVKM.

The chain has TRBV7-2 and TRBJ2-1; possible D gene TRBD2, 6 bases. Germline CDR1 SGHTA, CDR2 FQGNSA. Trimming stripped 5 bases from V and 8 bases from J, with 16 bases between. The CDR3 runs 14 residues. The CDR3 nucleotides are TGTGCCAGCAGCCTACAGGACTATGGCGATGAGCAGTTCTTC. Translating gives CASSLQDYGDEQFF.

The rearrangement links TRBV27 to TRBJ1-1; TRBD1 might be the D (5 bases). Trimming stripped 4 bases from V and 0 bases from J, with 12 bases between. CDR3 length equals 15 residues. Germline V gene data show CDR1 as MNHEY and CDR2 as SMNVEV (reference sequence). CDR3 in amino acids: CASSSAGTVNTEAFF. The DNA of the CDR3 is TGTGCCAGCAGTTCCGCGGGGACGGTGAACACTGAAGCTTTCTTT.

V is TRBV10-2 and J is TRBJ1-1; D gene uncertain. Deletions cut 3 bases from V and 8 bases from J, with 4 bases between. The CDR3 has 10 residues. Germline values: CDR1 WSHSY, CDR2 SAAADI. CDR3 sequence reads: CASSEREAFF. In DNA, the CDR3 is TGCGCCAGCAGTGAACGGGAAGCTTTCTTT.

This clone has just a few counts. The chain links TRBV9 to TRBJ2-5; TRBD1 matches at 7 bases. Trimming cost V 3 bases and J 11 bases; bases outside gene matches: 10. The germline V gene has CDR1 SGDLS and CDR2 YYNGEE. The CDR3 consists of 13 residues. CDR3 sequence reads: CASSGAPMGQQYF. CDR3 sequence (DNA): TGTGCCAGCAGCGGAGCCCCGATGGGACAGCAGTACTTC. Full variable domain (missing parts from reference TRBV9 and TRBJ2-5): DSGVTQTPKHLITATGQRVTLRCSPRSGDLSVYWYQQSLDQGLQFLIQYYNGEERAKGNILERFSAQQFPDLHSELNLSSLELGDSALYFCASSGAPMGQQYFGPGTRLLVL.

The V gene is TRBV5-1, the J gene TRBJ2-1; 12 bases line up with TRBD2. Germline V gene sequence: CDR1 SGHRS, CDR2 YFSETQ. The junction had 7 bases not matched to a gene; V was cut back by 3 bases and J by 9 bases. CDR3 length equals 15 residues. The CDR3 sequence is CASSWTSGNRGEQFF. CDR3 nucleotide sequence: TGCGCCAGCAGCTGGACTAGCGGGAATCGTGGTGAGCAGTTCTTC.

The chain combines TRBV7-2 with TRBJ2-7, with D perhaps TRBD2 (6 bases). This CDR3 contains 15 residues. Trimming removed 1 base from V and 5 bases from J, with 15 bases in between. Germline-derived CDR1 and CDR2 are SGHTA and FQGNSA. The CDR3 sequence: CASSLVGGSVHEQYF. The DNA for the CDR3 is TGTGCCAGCAGCTTAGTCGGGGGTTCGGTCCACGAGCAGTACTTC. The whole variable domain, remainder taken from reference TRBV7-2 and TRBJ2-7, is GAGVSQSPSNKVTEKGKDVELRCDPISGHTALYWYRQSLGQGLEFLIYFQGNSAPDKSGLPSDRFSAERTGGSVSTLTIQRTQQEDSAVYLCASSLVGGSVHEQYFGPGTRLTVT.

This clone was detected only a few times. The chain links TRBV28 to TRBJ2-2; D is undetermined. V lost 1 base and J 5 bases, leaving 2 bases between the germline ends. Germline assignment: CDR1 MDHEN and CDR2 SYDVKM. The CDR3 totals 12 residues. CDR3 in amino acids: CASSLSTGELFF. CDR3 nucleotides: TGTGCCAGCAGTTTATCTACCGGGGAGCTGTTTTTT.

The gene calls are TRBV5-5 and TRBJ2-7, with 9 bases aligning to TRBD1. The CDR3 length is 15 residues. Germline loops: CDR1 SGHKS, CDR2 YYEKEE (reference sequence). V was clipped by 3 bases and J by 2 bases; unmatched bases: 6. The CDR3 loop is CASSSYRDRAYEQYF. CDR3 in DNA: TGTGCCAGCAGCTCCTACCGGGACAGGGCCTACGAGCAGTACTTC.

The CDR3 region has the DNA TGTGCCTGGAGGACCCAGGGGGCGCGAAACTATGGCTACACCTTC. It specifies CAWRTQGARNYGYTF. The rearrangement joins TRBV30 to TRBJ1-2; 8 nucleotides match TRBD1. CDR1 and CDR2 (germline): GTSNPN, SVGIG (reference sequence). V gave up 3 bases and J gave up 2 bases; unmatched junction bases: 8. The CDR3 totals 15 residues.

The CDR3: CASSHSRQRGNNEQYF. The CDR3 DNA follows: TGTGCCAGCAGCCATTCTCGACAGAGGGGGAACAACGAGCAGTACTTC. This chain joins TRBV14 and TRBJ2-7; D may be TRBD1 (6 bases). This CDR3 is 16 amino acids long. V was shortened by 3 bases and J by 5 bases, with 20 bases between the two germline ends. Germline V gene data show CDR1 as SGHDN and CDR2 as FVKESK.

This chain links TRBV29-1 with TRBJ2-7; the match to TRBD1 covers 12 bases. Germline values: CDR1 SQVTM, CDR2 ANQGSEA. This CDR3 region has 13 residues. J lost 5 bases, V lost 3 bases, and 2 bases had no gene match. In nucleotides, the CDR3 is TGCAGCGTTGAGGGACAGGGGGCCGACGAGCAGTACTTC. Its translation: CSVEGQGADEQYF.

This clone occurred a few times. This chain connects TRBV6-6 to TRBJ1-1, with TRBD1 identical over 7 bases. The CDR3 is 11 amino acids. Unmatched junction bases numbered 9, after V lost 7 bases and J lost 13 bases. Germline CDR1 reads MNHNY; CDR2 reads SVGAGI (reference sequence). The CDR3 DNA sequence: TGTGCCAGCACCTACTCGGGGACAGTTTTCTTT. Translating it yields CASTYSGTVFF.

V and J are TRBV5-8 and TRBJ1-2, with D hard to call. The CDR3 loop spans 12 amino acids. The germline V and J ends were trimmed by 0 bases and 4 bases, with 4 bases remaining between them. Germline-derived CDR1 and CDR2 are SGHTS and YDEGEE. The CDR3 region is CASSLVSYGYTF. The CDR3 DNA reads TGTGCCAGCAGCTTGGTCAGCTATGGCTACACCTTC.

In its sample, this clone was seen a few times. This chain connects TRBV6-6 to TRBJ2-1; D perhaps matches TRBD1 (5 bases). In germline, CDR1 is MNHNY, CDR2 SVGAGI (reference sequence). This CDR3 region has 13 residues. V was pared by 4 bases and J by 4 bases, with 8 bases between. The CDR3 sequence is CASSSRGYNEQFF. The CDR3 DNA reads TGTGCCAGCAGTTCTAGGGGATACAATGAGCAGTTCTTC.

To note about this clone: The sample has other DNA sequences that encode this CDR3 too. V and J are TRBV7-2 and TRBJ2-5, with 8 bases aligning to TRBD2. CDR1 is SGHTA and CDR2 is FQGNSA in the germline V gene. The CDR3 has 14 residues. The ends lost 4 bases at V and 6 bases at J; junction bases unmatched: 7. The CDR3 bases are TGTGCCAGCAGCTCGACTAGCGTTAGAAAGACCCAGTACTTC. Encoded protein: CASSSTSVRKTQYF.

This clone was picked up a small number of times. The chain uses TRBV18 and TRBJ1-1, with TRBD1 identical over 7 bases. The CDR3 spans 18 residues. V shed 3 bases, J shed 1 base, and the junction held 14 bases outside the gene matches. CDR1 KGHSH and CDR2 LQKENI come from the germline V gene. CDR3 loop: CASSPQGGGLASNTEAFF. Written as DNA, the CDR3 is TGTGCCAGCTCACCTCAAGGGGGCGGTTTGGCATCGAACACTGAAGCTTTCTTT.

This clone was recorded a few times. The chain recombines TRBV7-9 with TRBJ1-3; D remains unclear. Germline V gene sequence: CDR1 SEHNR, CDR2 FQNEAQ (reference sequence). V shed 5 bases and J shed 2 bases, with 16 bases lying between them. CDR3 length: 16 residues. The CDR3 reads CASSQGPRTTGNTIYF. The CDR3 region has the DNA TGTGCCAGCAGCCAAGGCCCTCGGACTACTGGAAACACCATATATTTT.

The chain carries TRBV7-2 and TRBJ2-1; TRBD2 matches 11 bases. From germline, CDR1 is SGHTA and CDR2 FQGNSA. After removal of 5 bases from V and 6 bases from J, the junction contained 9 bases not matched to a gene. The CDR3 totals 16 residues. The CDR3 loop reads CASSPPGLAAFNEQFF. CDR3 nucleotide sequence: TGTGCCAGCAGCCCACCGGGACTAGCGGCATTCAATGAGCAGTTCTTC.

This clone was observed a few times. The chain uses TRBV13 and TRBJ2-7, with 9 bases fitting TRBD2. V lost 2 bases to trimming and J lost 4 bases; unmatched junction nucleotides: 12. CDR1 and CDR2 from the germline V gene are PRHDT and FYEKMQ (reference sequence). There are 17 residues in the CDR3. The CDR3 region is CASSLRGRSAGGYEQYF. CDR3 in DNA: TGTGCCAGCAGCTTAAGGGGCCGGTCAGCGGGGGGTTACGAGCAGTACTTC.

In DNA, the CDR3 is TGTGCCAGCAGTGTAGCGGGAGGGGGTGACATTCAGTACTTC. Translated, it gives CASSVAGGGDIQYF. The chain employs TRBV6-1 and TRBJ2-4, with TRBD2 matching 11 bases. The CDR3 is 14 amino acids. Per germline, CDR1 MNHNS and CDR2 SASEGT. Losses at the gene ends were 4 bases for V and 8 bases for J; bases not matched to a gene: 4.

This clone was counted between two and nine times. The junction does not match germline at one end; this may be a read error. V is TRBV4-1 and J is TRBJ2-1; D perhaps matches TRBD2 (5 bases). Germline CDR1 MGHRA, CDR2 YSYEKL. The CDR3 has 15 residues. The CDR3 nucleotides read TGCGCCAGCAGCCAAGATTGGGCAGGACTCCTCAGGCCGGTCTTC. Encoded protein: CASSQDWAGLLRPVF.